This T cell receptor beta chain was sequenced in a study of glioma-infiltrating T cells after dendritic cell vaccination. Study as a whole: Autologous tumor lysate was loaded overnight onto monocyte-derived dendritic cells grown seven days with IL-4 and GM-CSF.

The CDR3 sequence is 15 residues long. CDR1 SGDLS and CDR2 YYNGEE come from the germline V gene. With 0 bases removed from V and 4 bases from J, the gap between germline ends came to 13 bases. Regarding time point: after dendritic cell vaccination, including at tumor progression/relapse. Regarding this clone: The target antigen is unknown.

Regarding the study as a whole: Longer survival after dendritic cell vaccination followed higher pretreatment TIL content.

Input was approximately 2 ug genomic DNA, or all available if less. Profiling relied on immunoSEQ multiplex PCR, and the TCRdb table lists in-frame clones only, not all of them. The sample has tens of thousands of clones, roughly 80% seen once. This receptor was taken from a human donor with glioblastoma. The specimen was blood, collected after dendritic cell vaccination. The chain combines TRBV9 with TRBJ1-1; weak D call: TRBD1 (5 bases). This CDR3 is CASSVGGAGGTEAFF. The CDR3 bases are TGTGCCAGCAGCGTAGGAGGTGCGGGGGGCACTGAAGCTTTCTTT.